This entry concerns a single TCR beta chain. In the authors' methods: Because ImmunoSEQ provided only junction sequences with no quality scores, the filtering differed. Sequencing used immunoSEQ multiplex PCR; TCRdb keeps in-frame clones, though not all of them. The DNA gave D and trimming, while V, J and clone size come from that table. Among about 2.5 million clones listed, about 90% were seen once. The record originates from a study of shared clonotypes between healthy human individuals. Between the trimmed V and J ends, which lost 7 bases and 3 bases, there was a span of 10 bases. The germline CDR1 and CDR2 sequences are LNHDA and SQIVND (reference sequence). The CDR3 sequence is 12 residues long.

The gene calls are TRBV19 and TRBJ2-7; D remains ambiguous. This receptor was taken from a man between 18 and 35 years old in good health. Some clones in this sample may be carry-over from other donors' samples. The sample taken for sequencing was naive CD4+ T cells from PBMCs. Subset reported: CD45RA+ positively selected. The CDR3 sequence is CASIAPSYEQYF. The CDR3 DNA is TGTGCCAGTATCGCCCCCAGCTACGAGCAGTACTTC.